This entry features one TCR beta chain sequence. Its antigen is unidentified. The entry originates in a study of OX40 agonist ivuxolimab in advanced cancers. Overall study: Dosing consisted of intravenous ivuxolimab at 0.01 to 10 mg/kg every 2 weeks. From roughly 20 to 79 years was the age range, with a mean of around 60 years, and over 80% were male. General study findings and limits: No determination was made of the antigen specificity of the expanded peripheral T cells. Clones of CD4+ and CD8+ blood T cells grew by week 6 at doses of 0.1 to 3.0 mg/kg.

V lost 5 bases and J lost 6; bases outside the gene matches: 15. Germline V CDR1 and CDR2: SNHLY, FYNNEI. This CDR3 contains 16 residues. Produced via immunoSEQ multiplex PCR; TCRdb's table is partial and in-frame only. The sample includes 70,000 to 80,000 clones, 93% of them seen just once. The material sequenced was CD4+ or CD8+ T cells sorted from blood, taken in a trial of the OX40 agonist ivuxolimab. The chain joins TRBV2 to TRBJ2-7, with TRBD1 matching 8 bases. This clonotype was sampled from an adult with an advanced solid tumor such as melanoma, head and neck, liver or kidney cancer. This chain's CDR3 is CASSPRRTGPLGEQYF. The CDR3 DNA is TGTGCCAGCAGTCCCCGACGGACAGGGCCCCTGGGCGAGCAGTACTTC.